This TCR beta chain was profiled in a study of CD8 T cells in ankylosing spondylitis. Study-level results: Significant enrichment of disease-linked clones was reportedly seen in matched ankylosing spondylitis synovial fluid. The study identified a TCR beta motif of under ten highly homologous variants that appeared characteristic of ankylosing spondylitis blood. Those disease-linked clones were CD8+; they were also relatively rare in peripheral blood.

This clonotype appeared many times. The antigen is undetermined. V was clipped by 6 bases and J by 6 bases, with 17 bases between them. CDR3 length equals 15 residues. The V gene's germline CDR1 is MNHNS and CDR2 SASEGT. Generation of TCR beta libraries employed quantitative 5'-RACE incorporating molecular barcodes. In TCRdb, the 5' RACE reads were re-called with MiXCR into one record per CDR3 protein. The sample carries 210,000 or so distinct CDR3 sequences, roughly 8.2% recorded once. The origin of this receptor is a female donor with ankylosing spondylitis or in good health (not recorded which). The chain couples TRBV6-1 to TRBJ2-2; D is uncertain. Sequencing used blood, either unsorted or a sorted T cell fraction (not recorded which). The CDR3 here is CASSPTTPGAGELFF. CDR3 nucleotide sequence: TGTGCCAGCAGCCCGACCACTCCTGGGGCCGGGGAGCTGTTTTTT.